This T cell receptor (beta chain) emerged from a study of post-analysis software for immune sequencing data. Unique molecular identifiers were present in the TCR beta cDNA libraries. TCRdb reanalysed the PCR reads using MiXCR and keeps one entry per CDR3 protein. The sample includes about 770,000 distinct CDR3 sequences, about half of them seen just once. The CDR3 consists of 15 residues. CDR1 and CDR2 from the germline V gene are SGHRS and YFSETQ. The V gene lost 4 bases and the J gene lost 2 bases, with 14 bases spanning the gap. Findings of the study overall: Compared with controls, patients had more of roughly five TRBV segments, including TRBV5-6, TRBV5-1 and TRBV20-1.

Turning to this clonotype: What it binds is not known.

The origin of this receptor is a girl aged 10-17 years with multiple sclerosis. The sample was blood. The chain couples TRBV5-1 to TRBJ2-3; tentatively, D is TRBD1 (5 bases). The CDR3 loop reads CASSPLRGLTDTQYF. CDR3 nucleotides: TGCGCCAGCAGCCCCCTTAGGGGTCTCACAGATACGCAGTATTTT.